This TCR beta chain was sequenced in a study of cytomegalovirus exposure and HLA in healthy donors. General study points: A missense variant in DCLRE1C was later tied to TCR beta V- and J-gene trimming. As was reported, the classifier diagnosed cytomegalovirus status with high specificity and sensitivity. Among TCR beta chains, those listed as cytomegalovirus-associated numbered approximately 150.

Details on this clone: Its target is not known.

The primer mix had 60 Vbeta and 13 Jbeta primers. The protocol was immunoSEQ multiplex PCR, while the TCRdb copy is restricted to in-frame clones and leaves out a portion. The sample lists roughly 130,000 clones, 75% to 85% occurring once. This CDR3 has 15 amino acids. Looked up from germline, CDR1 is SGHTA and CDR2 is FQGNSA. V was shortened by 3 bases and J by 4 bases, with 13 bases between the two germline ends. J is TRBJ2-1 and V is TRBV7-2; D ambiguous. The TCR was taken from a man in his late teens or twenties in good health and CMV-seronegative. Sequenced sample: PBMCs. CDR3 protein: CASSFGGPGYNEQFF. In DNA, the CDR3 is TGTGCCAGCAGCTTTGGTGGGCCAGGATACAATGAGCAGTTCTTC.